This T cell receptor (beta chain) originates from a study of blood T cell repertoires in COVID-19. Germline values: CDR1 LGHNA, CDR2 YNFKEQ. Trimming took off 0 bases at V and 2 bases at J, with 4 bases between the two ends. The CDR3 totals 13 residues. This clone was counted a single time. TCRdb keeps only in-frame clones here, not all; method: immunoSEQ multiplex PCR. The table shows about 8,300 clones, with approximately 88% occurring only once. The sequence derives from a human donor in a cohort sampled during active COVID-19. Material for sequencing was peripheral blood. The chain combines TRBV4-2 with TRBJ2-5; D gene ambiguous. CDR3 region: CASSQDLQETQYF. DNA of the CDR3: TGTGCCAGCAGCCAAGATCTTCAAGAGACCCAGTACTTC.